The 26 T cell receptor beta chains below come from one sample, sequenced in a study of beta chain features in type 1 diabetes. Expressed TCRB transcripts were sequenced because the entire RNA isolate underwent reverse transcription. Repertoires were generated with immunoSEQ multiplex PCR, while TCRdb's copy carries only in-frame clones and drops some. This table has around 56,000 clones, around 53% appearing once. For these receptors, no antigen is known. The study's findings and limits: TCRB CDR3s from Type 1 diabetes patients were moderately but significantly shorter in all four CD4+ subsets.

Material for sequencing was Tregs from blood. These receptors originate from a woman aged 40 to 50 with type 1 diabetes.

The chain employs TRBV7-2 and TRBJ2-3; D perhaps matches TRBD2 (6 bases). CDR3 length equals 13 residues. CDR1 and CDR2 (germline): SGHTA, FQGNSA. V was trimmed by 9 bases and J by 6 bases, leaving 16 bases between them. The CDR3 protein is CASSPGGGDTQYF. The CDR3 DNA reads TGTGCCAGTAGCCCCGGGGGTGGTGATACGCAGTATTTT.

This chain connects TRBV6-5 to TRBJ2-5, with TRBD2 identical over 8 bases. This CDR3 comprises 15 residues. Losses at the gene ends were 3 bases for V and 0 bases for J; bases not matched to a gene: 3. Germline lookup yields CDR1 MNHEY and CDR2 SVGAGI. In DNA form, the CDR3 reads TGTGCCAGCAGTTATGGCGGGGGGTACCAAGAGACCCAGTACTTC. Translated, it gives CASSYGGGYQETQYF.

The chain has TRBV18 and TRBJ1-2; D call uncertain. Germline CDR1 KGHSH, CDR2 LQKENI. The CDR3 contains 15 residues. The germline V and J ends were trimmed by 4 bases and 2 bases, with 14 bases remaining between them. The CDR3 reads CASSRFEKANYGYTF. For the CDR3, the DNA is TGTGCCAGCTCACGTTTTGAGAAAGCGAACTATGGCTACACCTTC.

A remark on this clone: The junction does not match germline at one end; this may be a read error. This rearrangement joins TRBV18 to TRBJ2-7, with 8 bases lining up with TRBD2. Germline V gives CDR1 KGHSH, CDR2 LQKENI. There are 15 residues in the CDR3. The CDR3 spells CATSPSPGGRYEQYF. CDR3 sequence (DNA): TGTGCCACCTCACCCTCACCCGGCGGGAGGTACGAGCAGTACTTC.

The chain links TRBV10-2 to TRBJ1-2, with 7 bases aligning to TRBD1. This CDR3 has 13 residues. Germline assignment: CDR1 WSHSY and CDR2 SAAADI. Unmatched junction bases numbered 4, after V lost 2 bases and J lost 7 bases. The CDR3 bases are TGCGCCAGCAGTGAGACAGGGGTTGGTGGCTACACCTTC. Residues: CASSETGVGGYTF.

The gene calls are TRBV9 and TRBJ1-1; 11 positions match TRBD1. CDR1 and CDR2 from the germline V gene are SGDLS and YYNGEE. J was trimmed by 6 bases and V by 4 bases; bases with no gene match: 5. The CDR3 is 14 residues long. CDR3 loop: CASSPRTGGPEAFF. The CDR3 DNA sequence: TGTGCCAGCAGCCCCCGGACAGGGGGCCCTGAAGCTTTCTTT.

This chain uses TRBV28 with TRBJ2-3; 8 positions agree with TRBD2. Germline V CDR1 and CDR2: MDHEN, SYDVKM. The CDR3 totals 14 residues. V shed 8 bases, J shed 4 bases, and the junction held 8 bases outside the gene matches. For the CDR3, the DNA is TGTGCCAGCTCATCGGGAGGGCCGGCAGATACGCAGTATTTT. It specifies CASSSGGPADTQYF.

The chain employs TRBV4-1 and TRBJ1-4, with TRBD1 matching 7 bases. The germline V gene has CDR1 MGHRA and CDR2 YSYEKL. The trim removed 4 bases at V and 8 bases at J, leaving 7 bases unmatched. The CDR3 loop spans 14 amino acids. The CDR3: CASSLRGNGEKLFF. The CDR3 DNA reads as TGCGCCAGCAGCCTCAGGGGGAACGGAGAAAAACTGTTTTTT.

V gene TRBV6-5 combines with J gene TRBJ2-1, with 10 nucleotides matching TRBD2. Germline V gene sequence: CDR1 MNHEY, CDR2 SVGAGI. The CDR3 sequence is 16 residues long. Trimming at V came to 4 bases and at J to 5 bases, leaving 8 bases not matched to a gene. DNA for the CDR3: TGTGCCAGCAGTTCGATACTAGCGGGAATGAACAATGAGCAGTTCTTC. Translation gives CASSSILAGMNNEQFF.

There are a few counts of this clone. The chain is built from TRBV5-1 and TRBJ2-3; tentatively, D is TRBD2 (5 bases). Germline V gene sequence: CDR1 SGHRS, CDR2 YFSETQ. The V end lost 1 base, the J end lost 4 bases, and 13 bases lay between the germline ends. There are 15 residues in the CDR3. Here the CDR3 reads CASSLSSPRADTQYF. For the CDR3, the DNA is TGCGCCAGCAGCTTGTCCTCCCCGCGGGCAGATACGCAGTATTTT.

The V call is TRBV28, the J call TRBJ1-2, with TRBD1 identical over 7 bases. CDR3 length: 17 residues. Per the germline V gene, CDR1 is MDHEN and CDR2 is SYDVKM. The V gene end was trimmed by 7 bases and the J gene end by 4 bases; junction bases not matched to a gene: 18. As DNA, the CDR3 is TGTGCCAGCACTCTAAGGGGGCAGGGTCGGATTAGCTATGGCTACACCTTC. Amino acid sequence: CASTLRGQGRISYGYTF.

V gene TRBV6-6 combines with J gene TRBJ2-3; 10 bases align to TRBD2. This CDR3 comprises 14 residues. After removal of 3 bases from V and 11 bases from J, the junction contained 8 bases not matched to a gene. The germline CDR1 and CDR2 sequences are MNHNY and SVGAGI (reference sequence). The CDR3 DNA is TGTGCCAGCAGTTATGGACTAGCGGTGGGGGGGCAGTATTTT. Protein: CASSYGLAVGGQYF.

This clone occurred a few times. The chain employs TRBV18 and TRBJ2-5; 12 bases fit TRBD2. V shed 3 bases, J shed 2 bases, and the junction held 4 bases outside the gene matches. This CDR3 region has 16 residues. Germline CDR1 is KGHSH and CDR2 is LQKENI. The CDR3 loop reads CASSPGLAGRQETQYF. DNA for the CDR3: TGTGCCAGCTCACCCGGACTAGCGGGGAGGCAAGAGACCCAGTACTTC. Variable domain in full (rest from reference TRBV18 and TRBJ2-5): NAGVMQNPRHLVRRRGQEARLRCSPMKGHSHVYWYRQLPEEGLKFMVYLQKENIIDESGMPKERFSAEFPKEGPSILRIQQVVRGDSAAYFCASSPGLAGRQETQYFGPGTRLLVL.

This clone was seen a single time. V and J are TRBV30 and TRBJ1-5; D ambiguous. This CDR3 comprises 15 residues. Per germline, CDR1 GTSNPN and CDR2 SVGIG (reference sequence). V lost 0 bases and J lost 5, with 14 bases in between. CDR3 amino acids: CAWSVRGGRHQPQHF. The CDR3, as DNA: TGTGCCTGGAGTGTACGTGGCGGCCGACATCAGCCCCAGCATTTT.

The V gene is TRBV6-1, the J gene TRBJ2-5; 8 bases fit TRBD1. Germline V lookup: CDR1 MNHNS, CDR2 SASEGT. This CDR3 region has 13 residues. Trimming took 7 bases from V and 2 from J; bases not matched to a gene: 3. For the CDR3, the DNA is TGTGCCAGCAAGGGGACAGGACAAGAGACCCAGTACTTC. This gives the protein CASKGTGQETQYF.

The rearrangement links TRBV2 to TRBJ2-1; TRBD1 aligns across 7 bases. This CDR3 has 16 residues. Germline loops: CDR1 SNHLY, CDR2 FYNNEI. The J segment lost 4 bases and the V segment lost 5 bases, leaving 11 bases of the junction unmatched. CDR3 sequence: CASSLTGFVTYNEQFF. Written as DNA, the CDR3 is TGTGCCAGCAGTCTGACAGGGTTTGTGACGTACAATGAGCAGTTCTTC.

The table lists this clone with a few counts. The chain links TRBV6-1 to TRBJ2-7; D not certain. The germline gives CDR1 MNHNS, CDR2 SASEGT. V was pared by 6 bases and J by 6 bases, with 9 bases between. The CDR3 is 11 residues long. The CDR3 bases are TGTGCCAGCAGGCCAGTGGCCGAGCAGTACTTC. Amino acids: CASRPVAEQYF.

CDR3 DNA: TGTGCCAGCAGCTTAGGGGGCCCCCGCTACGGGAGCTCCTACGAGCAGTACTTC. Translation: CASSLGGPRYGSSYEQYF. The chain carries TRBV11-2 and TRBJ2-5; D is perhaps TRBD2 (6 bases). The J call is uncertain, as TRBJ2-7 better fits the DNA end. Germline-derived CDR1 and CDR2 are SGHAT and FQNNGV. The CDR3 consists of 18 residues.

As DNA, the CDR3 is TGTGCCACCAGCAGAGATGTGGGAGGTGTAGACGAGCAGTACTTC. It translates to CATSRDVGGVDEQYF. The V gene is TRBV15, the J gene TRBJ2-7, with D possibly being TRBD2 (6 bases). This CDR3 has 15 amino acids. The germline V gene encodes CDR1 LNHNV and CDR2 YYDKDF (reference sequence). V was cut by 0 bases and J by 5 bases, with 14 bases left in between.

In DNA, the CDR3 is TGCGCCAGCAGCTGGACAGGGGTTGGGAATTGGGGGGATACGCAGTATTTT. This gives the protein CASSWTGVGNWGDTQYF. The chain couples TRBV5-1 to TRBJ2-3; 9 nucleotides align to TRBD1. Germline V lookup: CDR1 SGHRS, CDR2 YFSETQ. J gave up 6 bases and V 3 bases, and 14 bases lay outside the gene matches. The CDR3 is 17 amino acids.

This rearrangement joins TRBV5-1 to TRBJ2-5; 9 nucleotides match TRBD2. The DNA end favors TRBJ2-7, so the J call may be wrong. The CDR3 has 14 residues. The germline CDR1 and CDR2 sequences are SGHRS and YFSETQ. The CDR3 is CASSFSGSRVEQYF. As DNA, the CDR3 is TGCGCCAGCAGCTTTAGCGGGAGTAGAGTCGAGCAGTACTTC.

There are a few counts of this clone. The chain employs TRBV5-1 and TRBJ2-1; TRBD2 is a possible D gene (5 bases). Germline V gene lookup returns CDR1 SGHRS and CDR2 YFSETQ. Trimming stripped 3 bases from V and 3 bases from J, with 13 bases between. The CDR3 consists of 15 residues. Here the CDR3 reads CASSSDSPLYNEQFF. CDR3 coding DNA: TGCGCCAGCAGCTCGGACTCCCCTCTCTACAATGAGCAGTTCTTC.

The rearrangement joins TRBV7-9 to TRBJ2-1; 9 bases agree with TRBD2. Germline CDR1 reads SEHNR; CDR2 reads FQNEAQ (reference sequence). V trimming: 5 bases; J trimming: 9 bases; junction bases outside the gene matches: 14. The CDR3 has 16 amino acids. CDR3 amino acids: CASSPRGFAGGPEQFF. CDR3 DNA sequence: TGTGCCAGCAGCCCTAGGGGATTTGCGGGGGGGCCTGAGCAGTTCTTC.

Only a few counts were recorded for this clone. The chain links TRBV19 to TRBJ1-5, with D possibly TRBD1 on 6 matching bases. The germline V and J ends were trimmed by 7 bases and 0 bases, with 16 bases remaining between them. Germline V gene lookup returns CDR1 LNHDA and CDR2 SQIVND (reference sequence). CDR3 length: 16 amino acids. CDR3 in DNA: TGTGCCAGTACTGACGGACAGTTTATTAGCAATCAGCCCCAGCATTTT. Its protein product is CASTDGQFISNQPQHF.

The gene calls are TRBV7-9 and TRBJ2-1, with a possible D match to TRBD1 (6 bases). The CDR3 loop spans 11 amino acids. Germline CDR1 SEHNR, CDR2 FQNEAQ (reference sequence). V was shortened by 3 bases and J by 10 bases, with 7 bases between the two germline ends. The CDR3 loop reads CASSLGTEQFF. In DNA, the CDR3 is TGTGCCAGCAGCTTGGGGACAGAGCAGTTCTTC.

The chain joins TRBV5-4 to TRBJ2-5; a weak D match, TRBD2 (5 bases). V was cut by 3 bases and J by 5 bases, with 20 bases left in between. Germline V CDR1 and CDR2: SGHNT, YYREEE (reference sequence). The CDR3 is 16 amino acids. The CDR3 spells CASSSPGSGYVETQYF. The CDR3 region has the DNA TGTGCCAGCAGCTCCCCTGGGTCGGGGTACGTCGAGACCCAGTACTTC.